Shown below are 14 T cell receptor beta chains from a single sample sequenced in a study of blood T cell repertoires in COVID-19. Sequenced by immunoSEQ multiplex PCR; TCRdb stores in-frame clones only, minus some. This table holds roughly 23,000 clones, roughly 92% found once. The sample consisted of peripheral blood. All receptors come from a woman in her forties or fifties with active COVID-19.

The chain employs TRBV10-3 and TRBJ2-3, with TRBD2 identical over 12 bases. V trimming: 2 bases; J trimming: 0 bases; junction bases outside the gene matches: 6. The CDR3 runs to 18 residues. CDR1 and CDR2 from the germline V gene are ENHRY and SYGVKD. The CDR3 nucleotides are TGTGCCATCAGTGAGCCCTTGACTAGCGGGGGAAGCACAGATACGCAGTATTTT. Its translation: CAISEPLTSGGSTDTQYF.

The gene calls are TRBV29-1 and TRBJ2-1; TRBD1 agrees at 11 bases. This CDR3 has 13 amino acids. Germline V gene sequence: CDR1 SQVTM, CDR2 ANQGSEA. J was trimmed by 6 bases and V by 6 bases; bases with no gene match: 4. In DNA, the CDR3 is TGCAGCGTAGGACAGGGGGCGGGCAATGAGCAGTTCTTC. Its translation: CSVGQGAGNEQFF.

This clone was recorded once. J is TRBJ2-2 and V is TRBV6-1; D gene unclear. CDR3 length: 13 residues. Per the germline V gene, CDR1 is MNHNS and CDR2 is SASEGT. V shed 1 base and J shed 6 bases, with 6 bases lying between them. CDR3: CASSEVSPGELFF. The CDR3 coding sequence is TGTGCCAGCAGTGAAGTTAGTCCCGGGGAGCTGTTTTTT.

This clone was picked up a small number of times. CDR3 loop: CASSNWVTRRGQNNEQFF. DNA of the CDR3: TGTGCCAGCAGCAATTGGGTAACTCGCAGGGGGCAAAACAATGAGCAGTTCTTC. This chain connects TRBV5-8 to TRBJ2-1, with TRBD1 matching over 8 bases. CDR1 is SGHTS and CDR2 is YDEGEE in the germline V gene. This CDR3 region has 18 residues. The V segment lost 4 bases and the J segment 5 bases; nucleotides outside the gene matches: 17.

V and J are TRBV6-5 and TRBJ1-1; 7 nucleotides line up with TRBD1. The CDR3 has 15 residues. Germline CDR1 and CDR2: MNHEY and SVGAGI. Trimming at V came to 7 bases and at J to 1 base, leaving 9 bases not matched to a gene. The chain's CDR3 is CASISGQAQNTEAFF. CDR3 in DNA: TGTGCCAGCATATCCGGACAGGCGCAGAACACTGAAGCTTTCTTT.

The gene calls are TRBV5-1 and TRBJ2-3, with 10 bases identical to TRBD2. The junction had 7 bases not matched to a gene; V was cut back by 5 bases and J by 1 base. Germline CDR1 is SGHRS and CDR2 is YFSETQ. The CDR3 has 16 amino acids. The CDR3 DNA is TGCGCCAGCAGTCCGGGACTAGCGCCGGGCACAGATACGCAGTATTTT. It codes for CASSPGLAPGTDTQYF.

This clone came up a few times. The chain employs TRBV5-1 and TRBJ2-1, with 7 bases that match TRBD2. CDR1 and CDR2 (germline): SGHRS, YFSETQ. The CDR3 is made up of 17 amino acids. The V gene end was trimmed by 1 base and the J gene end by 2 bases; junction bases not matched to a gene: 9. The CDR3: CASSLTAGVSPYNEQFF. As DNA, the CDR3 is TGCGCCAGCAGCTTGACGGCGGGAGTCTCCCCCTACAATGAGCAGTTCTTC.

The CDR3 here is CASSFSLAGGADEQFF. In DNA form, the CDR3 reads TGCGCCAGCAGCTTCTCACTAGCGGGGGGAGCCGATGAGCAGTTCTTC. The chain joins TRBV5-1 to TRBJ2-1; 12 bases are a match to TRBD2. This CDR3 is built from 16 residues. The germline V gene encodes CDR1 SGHRS and CDR2 YFSETQ. The V gene end was trimmed by 2 bases and the J gene end by 8 bases; junction bases not matched to a gene: 8.

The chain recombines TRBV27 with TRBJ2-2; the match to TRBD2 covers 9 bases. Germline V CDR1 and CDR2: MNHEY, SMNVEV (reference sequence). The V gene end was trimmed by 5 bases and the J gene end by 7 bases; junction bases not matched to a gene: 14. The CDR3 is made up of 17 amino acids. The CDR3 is CASSPIGGRALSGELFF. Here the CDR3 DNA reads TGTGCCAGCAGTCCCATCGGCGGGAGGGCCCTCAGCGGGGAGCTGTTTTTT.

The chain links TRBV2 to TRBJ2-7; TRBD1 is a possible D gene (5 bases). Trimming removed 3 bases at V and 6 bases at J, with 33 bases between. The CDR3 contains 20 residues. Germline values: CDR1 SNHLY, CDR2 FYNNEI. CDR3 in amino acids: CASSDPAELASAIPGLEQYF. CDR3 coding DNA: TGTGCCAGCAGTGACCCCGCGGAGTTGGCCTCCGCTATACCAGGGCTCGAGCAGTACTTC.

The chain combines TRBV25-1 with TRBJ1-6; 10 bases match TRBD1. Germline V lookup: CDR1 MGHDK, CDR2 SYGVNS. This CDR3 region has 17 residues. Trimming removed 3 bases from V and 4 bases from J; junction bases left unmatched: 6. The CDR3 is CASSEPRGQGYNSPLHF. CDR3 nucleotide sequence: TGTGCCAGCAGTGAGCCAAGGGGACAGGGGTATAATTCACCCCTCCACTTT. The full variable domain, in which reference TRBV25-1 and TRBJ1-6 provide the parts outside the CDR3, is EADIYQTPRYLVIGTGKKITLECSQTMGHDKMYWYQQDPGMELHLIHYSYGVNSTEKGDLSSESTVSRIRTEHFPLTLESARPSHTSQYLCASSEPRGQGYNSPLHFGNGTRLTVT.

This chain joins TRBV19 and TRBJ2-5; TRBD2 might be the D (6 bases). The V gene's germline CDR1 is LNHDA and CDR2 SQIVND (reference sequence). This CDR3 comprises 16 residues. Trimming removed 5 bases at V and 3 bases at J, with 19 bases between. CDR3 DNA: TGTGCCAGTAGTGGAGGGAGTAGTCTGTTCGAAGAGACCCAGTACTTC. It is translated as CASSGGSSLFEETQYF.

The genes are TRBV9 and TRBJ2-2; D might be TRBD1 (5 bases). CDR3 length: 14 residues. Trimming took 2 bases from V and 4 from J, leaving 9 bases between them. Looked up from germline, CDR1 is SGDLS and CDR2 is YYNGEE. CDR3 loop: CASSVVGATGELFF. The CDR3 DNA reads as TGTGCCAGCAGCGTGGTAGGGGCCACCGGGGAGCTGTTTTTT.

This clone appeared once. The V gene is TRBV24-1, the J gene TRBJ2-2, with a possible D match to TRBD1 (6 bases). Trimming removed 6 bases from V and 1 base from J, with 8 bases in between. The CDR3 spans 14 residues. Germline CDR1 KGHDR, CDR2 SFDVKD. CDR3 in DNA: TGTGCCACCAGTTGGGGGCGGAACACCGGGGAGCTGTTTTTT. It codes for CATSWGRNTGELFF.